This T cell receptor (beta chain) emerged from a study of monozygotic twins with inflammatory bowel disease. The study's findings and limits: Using the inverse Simpson index, IBD patients had lower TCRbeta diversity than healthy co-twins.

To note about this clonotype: No antigen is known for it.

There are 12 residues in the CDR3. Germline V gene data show CDR1 as DFQATT and CDR2 as SNEGSKA (reference sequence). There were approximately 3,600 ng of total RNA used for each TCR library. UMIs containing a 6-nucleotide sample barcode were added via template switching. TCRdb reprocessed the 5' RACE reads and reports one entry per CDR3 protein, with no DNA. This specimen shows some 440,000 distinct CDR3 sequences; the ten leading clones hold 2.4%. It was from whole blood, with no T cell sorting, that total RNA was isolated. This rearrangement joins TRBV20-1 to TRBJ2-7; TCRdb's assignment of TRBD1 cannot be checked, as there is no DNA. This TCR derives from a human donor with ulcerative colitis or Crohn's disease, or a healthy co-twin of an affected twin (not recorded which). Source material: blood. CDR3 in amino acids: CSAAPGINEQYF.